This T cell receptor beta chain appears in the sequencing data of a study of molecular identifiers for immune sequencing clone quantification. This clonotype was recorded many times. TCRdb reprocessed the PCR reads via MiXCR and lists one record per CDR3 protein. Among 60,000 to 70,000 distinct CDR3 sequences listed, 19% were seen once. The length of the CDR3 is 15 residues. Germline CDR1 and CDR2: DFQATT and SNEGSKA (reference sequence). V lost 3 bases to trimming and J lost 3 bases; unmatched junction nucleotides: 8. Naive CD8 T cells, phenotype CD8+CD4-CCR7+CD45RA+, were sorted. The TCR originated in a human donor in good health. Some libraries in this study had Jurkat cell RNA spiked in. Material for sequencing was naive CD8+ T cells from blood, with Jurkat cell RNA spiked in. Subset indicated: FACS-sorted CD8+CD4-CCR7+CD45RA+ naive T cells. The genes are TRBV20-1 and TRBJ2-1; TRBD1 matches at 7 bases. The CDR3 sequence is CSARQGVANYNEQFF. The CDR3 nucleotides read TGCAGTGCTAGGCAGGGGGTAGCGAACTACAATGAGCAGTTCTTC.